The 6 T cell receptor beta chains below come from one sample, sequenced in a study of OX40 agonist ivuxolimab in advanced cancers. Some clones are missing from TCRdb's copy, which holds only in-frame ones; the method was immunoSEQ multiplex PCR. This table has 52,000 or so clones, around 90% appearing once. The sequenced sample was CD4+ or CD8+ T cells sorted from blood, obtained in a trial of the OX40 agonist ivuxolimab. The source of these receptors is an adult with an advanced solid tumor such as melanoma, head and neck, liver or kidney cancer.

The rearrangement joins TRBV28 to TRBJ2-1; D may be TRBD1 or TRBD2 (5 bases each). The CDR3 totals 14 residues. The V gene's germline CDR1 is MDHEN and CDR2 SYDVKM. V lost 8 bases, J lost 4 bases, and 15 bases lay in between. CDR3 region: CASSSWGKYNEQFF. The CDR3 nucleotides read TGTGCCAGCTCCTCCTGGGGGAAATACAATGAGCAGTTCTTC.

The V call is TRBV9, the J call TRBJ1-5; D is possibly TRBD1 (5 bases). V was trimmed by 0 bases and J by 8 bases, leaving 18 bases between them. Germline loops: CDR1 SGDLS, CDR2 YYNGEE. The CDR3 length is 16 residues. The CDR3 nucleotides are TGTGCCAGCAGCGTAGCTGGGACCCCCGGTGAGAAGCCCCAGCATTTT. Translated: CASSVAGTPGEKPQHF.

The rearrangement joins TRBV19 to TRBJ1-1; 11 bases are shared with TRBD1. Germline V gene data show CDR1 as LNHDA and CDR2 as SQIVND (reference sequence). V was pared by 6 bases and J by 0 bases, with 6 bases of the junction left unmatched. The CDR3 runs 16 residues. CDR3 sequence: CASRLGTGGMNTEAFF. CDR3 sequence (DNA): TGTGCCAGTAGACTTGGGACAGGGGGAATGAACACTGAAGCTTTCTTT.

The chain carries TRBV11-2 and TRBJ1-2, with D tentatively TRBD1 (6 bases). The CDR3 covers 13 residues. The germline V gene encodes CDR1 SGHAT and CDR2 FQNNGV. The V end lost 4 bases, the J end lost 8 bases, and 14 bases lay between the germline ends. CDR3 residues: CASSSSTGRGYTF. In DNA, the CDR3 is TGTGCCAGCAGCTCCTCGACAGGCCGGGGCTACACCTTC.

The rearrangement joins TRBV5-1 to TRBJ2-3; 7 bases fit TRBD2. The J segment lost 4 bases and the V segment lost 0 bases, leaving 8 bases of the junction unmatched. The CDR3 length is 16 residues. Germline CDR1 is SGHRS and CDR2 is YFSETQ. The CDR3 coding sequence is TGCGCCAGCAGCTTGGAGCTAGCGGAGACACCAGATACGCAGTATTTT. The encoded protein is CASSLELAETPDTQYF.

The CDR3 coding sequence is TGTGCCAGCAGCCTTGACACGAACCAAGAGACCCAGTACTTC. Protein: CASSLDTNQETQYF. The J gene is TRBJ2-5, the V gene TRBV7-9, with D unresolved. Germline CDR1 reads SEHNR; CDR2 reads FQNEAQ (reference sequence). The CDR3 extends over 14 amino acids. Trimming pared 5 bases from V and 0 bases from J, leaving 10 bases between.